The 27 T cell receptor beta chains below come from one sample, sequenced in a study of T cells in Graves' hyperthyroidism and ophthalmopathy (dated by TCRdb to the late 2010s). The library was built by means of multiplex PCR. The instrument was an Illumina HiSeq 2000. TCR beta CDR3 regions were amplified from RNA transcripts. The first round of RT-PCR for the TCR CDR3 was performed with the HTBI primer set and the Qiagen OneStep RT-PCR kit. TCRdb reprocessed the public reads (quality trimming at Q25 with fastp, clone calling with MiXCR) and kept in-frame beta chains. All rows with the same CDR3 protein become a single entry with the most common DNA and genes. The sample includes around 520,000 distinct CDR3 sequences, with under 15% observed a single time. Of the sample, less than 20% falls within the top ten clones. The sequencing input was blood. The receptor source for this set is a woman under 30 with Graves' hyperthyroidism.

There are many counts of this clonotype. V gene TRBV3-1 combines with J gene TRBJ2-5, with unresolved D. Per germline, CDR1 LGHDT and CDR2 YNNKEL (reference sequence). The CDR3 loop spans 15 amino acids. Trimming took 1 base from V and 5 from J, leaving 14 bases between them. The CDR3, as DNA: TGTGCCAGCAGCCAAGCCAATCCCTCTGGGGAGACCCAGTACTTC. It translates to CASSQANPSGETQYF.

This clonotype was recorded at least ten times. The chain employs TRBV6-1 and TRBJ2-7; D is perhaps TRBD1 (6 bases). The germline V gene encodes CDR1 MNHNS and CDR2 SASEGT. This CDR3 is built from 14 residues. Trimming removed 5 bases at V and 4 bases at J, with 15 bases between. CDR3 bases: TGTGCCAGCAGTCCGACAGGAGGAGGTTACGAGCAGTACGTC. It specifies CASSPTGGGYEQYV.

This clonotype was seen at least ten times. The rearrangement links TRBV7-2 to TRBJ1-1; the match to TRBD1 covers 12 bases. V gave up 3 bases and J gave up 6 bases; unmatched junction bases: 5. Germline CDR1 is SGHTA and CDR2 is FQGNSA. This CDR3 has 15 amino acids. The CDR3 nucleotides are TGTGCCAGCAGCTTGCAGGGACAGGGGGCCGCTGAAGCTTTCTTT. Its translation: CASSLQGQGAAEAFF. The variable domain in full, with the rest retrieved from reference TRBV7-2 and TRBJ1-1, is GAGVSQSPSNKVTEKGKDVELRCDPISGHTALYWYRQSLGQGLEFLIYFQGNSAPDKSGLPSDRFSAERTGGSVSTLTIQRTQQEDSAVYLCASSLQGQGAAEAFFGQGTRLTVV.

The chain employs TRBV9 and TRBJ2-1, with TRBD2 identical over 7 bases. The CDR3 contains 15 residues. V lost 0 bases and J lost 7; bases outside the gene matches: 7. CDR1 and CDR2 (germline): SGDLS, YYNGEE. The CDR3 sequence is CASSVAREGPNEQFF. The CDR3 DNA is TGTGCCAGCAGCGTAGCCAGGGAGGGCCCTAATGAGCAGTTCTTC.

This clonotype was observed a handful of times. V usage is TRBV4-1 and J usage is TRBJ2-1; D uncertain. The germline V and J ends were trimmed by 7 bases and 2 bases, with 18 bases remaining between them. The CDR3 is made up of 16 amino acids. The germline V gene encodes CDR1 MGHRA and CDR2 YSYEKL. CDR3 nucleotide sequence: TGCGCCAGCAAGCCTTCAAGTGGGAACCCCTACAATGAGCAGTTCTTC. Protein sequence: CASKPSSGNPYNEQFF.

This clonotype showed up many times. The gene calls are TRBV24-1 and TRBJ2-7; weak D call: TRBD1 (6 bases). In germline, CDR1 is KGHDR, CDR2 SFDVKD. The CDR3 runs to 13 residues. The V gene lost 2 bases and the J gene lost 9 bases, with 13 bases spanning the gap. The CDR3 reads CATSDWGPRGQYF. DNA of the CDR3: TGTGCCACCAGTGATTGGGGGCCCCGGGGGCAGTACTTC.

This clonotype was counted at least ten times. In nucleotides, the CDR3 is TGTGCCAGCAGCGGTTCCGGGACGACCTACGAGCAGTACTTC. This gives the protein CASSGSGTTYEQYF. The rearrangement links TRBV5-6 to TRBJ2-7; D tentatively reads TRBD1 or TRBD2 (5 bases each). The CDR3 is 14 amino acids. V lost 4 bases and J 2 bases, leaving 13 bases between the germline ends. Germline-derived CDR1 and CDR2 are SGHDT and YYEEEE.

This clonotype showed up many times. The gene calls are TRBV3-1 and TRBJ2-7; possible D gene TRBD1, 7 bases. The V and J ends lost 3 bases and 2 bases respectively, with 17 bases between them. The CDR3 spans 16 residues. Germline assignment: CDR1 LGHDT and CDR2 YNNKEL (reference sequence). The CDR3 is CASSHRQGGRAYEQYF. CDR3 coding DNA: TGTGCCAGCAGCCACCGCCAGGGGGGACGCGCCTACGAGCAGTACTTC.

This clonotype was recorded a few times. CDR3: CSVDGTGGAENTEAFF. CDR3 DNA sequence: TGCAGCGTCGATGGGACAGGGGGCGCCGAGAACACTGAAGCTTTCTTT. The rearrangement joins TRBV20-1 to TRBJ1-1; 12 positions agree with TRBD1. The CDR3 extends over 16 amino acids. CDR1 is DFQATT and CDR2 is SNEGSKA in the germline V gene (reference sequence).

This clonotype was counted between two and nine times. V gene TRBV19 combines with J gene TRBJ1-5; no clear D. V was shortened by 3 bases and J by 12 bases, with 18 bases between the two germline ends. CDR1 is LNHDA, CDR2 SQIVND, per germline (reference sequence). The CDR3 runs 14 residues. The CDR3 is CASSIGHIVPVQHF. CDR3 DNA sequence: TGTGCCAGTAGTATCGGCCACATTGTCCCGGTCCAGCATTTT. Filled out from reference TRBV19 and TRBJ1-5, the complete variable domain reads DGGITQSPKYLFRKEGQNVTLSCEQNLNHDAMYWYRQDPGQGLRLIYYSQIVNDFQKGDIAEGYSVSREKKESFPLTVTSAQKNPTAFYLCASSIGHIVPVQHFGDGTRLSIL.

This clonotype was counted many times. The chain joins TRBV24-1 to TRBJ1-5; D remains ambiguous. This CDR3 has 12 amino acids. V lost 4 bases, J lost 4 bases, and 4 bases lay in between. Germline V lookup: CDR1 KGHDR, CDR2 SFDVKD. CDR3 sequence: CATSEVNQPQHF. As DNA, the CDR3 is TGTGCCACCAGTGAGGTTAATCAGCCCCAGCATTTT.

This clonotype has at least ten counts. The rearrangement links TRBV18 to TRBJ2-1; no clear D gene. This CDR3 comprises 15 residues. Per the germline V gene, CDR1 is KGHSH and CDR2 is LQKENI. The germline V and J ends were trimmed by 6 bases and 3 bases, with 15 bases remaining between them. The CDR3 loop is CASSLLGDNYNEQFF. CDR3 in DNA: TGTGCCAGCTCGCTCCTTGGAGACAACTACAATGAGCAGTTCTTC.

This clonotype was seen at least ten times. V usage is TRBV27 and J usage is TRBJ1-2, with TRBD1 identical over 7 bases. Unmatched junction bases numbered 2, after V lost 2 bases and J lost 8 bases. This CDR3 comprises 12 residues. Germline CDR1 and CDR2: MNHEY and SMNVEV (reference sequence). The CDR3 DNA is TGTGCCAGCAGTTTACAGGGGGAAGGCTACACCTTC. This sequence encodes CASSLQGEGYTF.

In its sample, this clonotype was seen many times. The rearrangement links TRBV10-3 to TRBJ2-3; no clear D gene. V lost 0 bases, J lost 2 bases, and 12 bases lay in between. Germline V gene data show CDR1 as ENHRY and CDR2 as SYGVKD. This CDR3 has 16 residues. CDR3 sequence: CAISESNRVSTDTQYF. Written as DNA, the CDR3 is TGTGCCATCAGTGAGTCGAACCGGGTCTCCACAGATACGCAGTATTTT.

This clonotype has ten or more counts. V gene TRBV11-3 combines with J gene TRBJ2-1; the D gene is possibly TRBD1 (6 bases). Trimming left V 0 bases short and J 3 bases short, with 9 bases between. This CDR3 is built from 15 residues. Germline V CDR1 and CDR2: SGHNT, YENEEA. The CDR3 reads CASSLDQDSYNEQFF. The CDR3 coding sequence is TGTGCCAGCAGCTTAGATCAGGACAGCTACAATGAGCAGTTCTTC. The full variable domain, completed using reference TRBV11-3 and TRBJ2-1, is EAGVVQSPRYKIIEKKQPVAFWCNPISGHNTLYWYLQNLGQGPELLIRYENEEAVDDSQLPKDRFSAERLKGVDSTLKIQPAELGDSAVYLCASSLDQDSYNEQFFGPGTRLTVL.

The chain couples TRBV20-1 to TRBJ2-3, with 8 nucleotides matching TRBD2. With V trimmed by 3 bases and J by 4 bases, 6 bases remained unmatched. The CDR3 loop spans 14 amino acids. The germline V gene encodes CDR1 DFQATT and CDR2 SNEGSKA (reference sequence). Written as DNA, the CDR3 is TGCAGTGCTAGGGCGGCGGGAGGACCAGATACGCAGTATTTT. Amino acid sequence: CSARAAGGPDTQYF.

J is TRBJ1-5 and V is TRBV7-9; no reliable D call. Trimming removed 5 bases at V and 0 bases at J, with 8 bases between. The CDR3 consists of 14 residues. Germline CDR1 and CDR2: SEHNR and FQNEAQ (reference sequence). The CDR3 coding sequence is TGTGCCAGCAGCCCATCAAATAGCAATCAGCCCCAGCATTTT. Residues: CASSPSNSNQPQHF.

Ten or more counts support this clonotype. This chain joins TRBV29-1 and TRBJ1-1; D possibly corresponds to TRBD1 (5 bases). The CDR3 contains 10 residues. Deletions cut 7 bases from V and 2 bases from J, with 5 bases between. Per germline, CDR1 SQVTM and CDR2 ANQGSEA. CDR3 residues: CSGDNTEAFF. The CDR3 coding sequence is TGCAGCGGGGACAACACTGAAGCTTTCTTT.

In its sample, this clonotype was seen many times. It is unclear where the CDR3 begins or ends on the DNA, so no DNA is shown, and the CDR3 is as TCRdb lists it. The CDR3 protein is CASSTSGLAVGDTDTQYF. V usage is TRBV6-1 and J usage is TRBJ2-3; the D call TRBD2 from the table was never checked on the DNA. Germline CDR1 MNHNS, CDR2 SASEGT. The CDR3 has 18 residues if both end residues are counted.

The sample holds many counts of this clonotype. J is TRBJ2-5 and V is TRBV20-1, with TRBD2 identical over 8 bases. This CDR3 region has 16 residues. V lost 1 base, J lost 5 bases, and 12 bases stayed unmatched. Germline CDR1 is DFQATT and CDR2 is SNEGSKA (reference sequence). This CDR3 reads CSARGSGRGGRETQYF. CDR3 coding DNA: TGCAGTGCTAGAGGAAGCGGGAGAGGGGGGCGGGAGACCCAGTACTTC.

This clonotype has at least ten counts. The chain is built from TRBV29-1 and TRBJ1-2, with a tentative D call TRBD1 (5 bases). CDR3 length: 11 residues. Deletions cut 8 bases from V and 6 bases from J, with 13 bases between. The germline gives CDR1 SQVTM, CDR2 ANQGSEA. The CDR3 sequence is CSWGHTDGYTF. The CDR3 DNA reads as TGCAGCTGGGGCCATACAGATGGCTACACCTTC.

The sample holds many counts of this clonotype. CDR3: CAWNEGETEAFF. The CDR3 DNA follows: TGTGCCTGGAATGAGGGGGAGACTGAAGCTTTCTTT. This sequence joins TRBV30 and TRBJ1-1; D possibly corresponds to TRBD1 (6 bases). The CDR3 has 12 amino acids. CDR1 and CDR2 from the germline V gene are GTSNPN and SVGIG (reference sequence). Trimming left V 4 bases short and J 5 bases short, with 11 bases between.

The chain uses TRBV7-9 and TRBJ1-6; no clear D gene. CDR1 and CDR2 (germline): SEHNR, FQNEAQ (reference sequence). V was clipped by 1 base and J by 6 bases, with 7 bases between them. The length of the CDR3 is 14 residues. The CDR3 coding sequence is TGTGCCAGCAGCTTAGGGGTCCTTAATTCACCCCTCCACTTT. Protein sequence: CASSLGVLNSPLHF.

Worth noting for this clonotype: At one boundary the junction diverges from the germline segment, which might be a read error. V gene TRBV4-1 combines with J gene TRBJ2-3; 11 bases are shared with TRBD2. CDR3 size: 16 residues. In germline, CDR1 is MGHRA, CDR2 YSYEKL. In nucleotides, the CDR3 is TGTGCCAGCAGCTTAAGTCGGCTAGCGGGAGGAGATACGCAGTATTTT. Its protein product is CASSLSRLAGGDTQYF.

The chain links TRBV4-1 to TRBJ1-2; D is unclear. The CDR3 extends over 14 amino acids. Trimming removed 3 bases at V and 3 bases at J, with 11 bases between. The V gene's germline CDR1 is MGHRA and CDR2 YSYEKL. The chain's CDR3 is CASSHDGPYYGYTF. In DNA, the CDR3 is TGCGCCAGCAGCCACGATGGGCCCTACTATGGCTACACCTTC.

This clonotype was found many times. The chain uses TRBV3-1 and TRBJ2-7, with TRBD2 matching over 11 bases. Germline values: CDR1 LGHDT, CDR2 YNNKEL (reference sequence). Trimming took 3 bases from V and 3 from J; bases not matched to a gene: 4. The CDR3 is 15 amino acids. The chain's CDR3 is CASSQGTSGNYEQYV. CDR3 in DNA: TGTGCCAGCAGCCAGGGGACTAGCGGCAACTACGAGCAGTACGTC.

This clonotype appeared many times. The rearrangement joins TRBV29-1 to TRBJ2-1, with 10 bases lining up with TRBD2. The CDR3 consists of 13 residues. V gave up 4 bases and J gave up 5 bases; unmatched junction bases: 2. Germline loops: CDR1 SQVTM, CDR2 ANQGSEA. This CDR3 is CSVGLAGDNEQFF. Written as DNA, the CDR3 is TGCAGCGTTGGGCTAGCGGGAGACAATGAGCAGTTCTTC.